This T cell receptor beta chain was documented in a study of blood T cell repertoires in COVID-19. Study details: The United States, Italy and Spain were the sources of the acute and convalescent COVID-19 samples. T cells, B-cell-depleted T cells, or PBMCs supplied cDNA or gDNA.

The authors' processing: For nucleated cells, counts were estimated from reference gene primer amplification. Produced via immunoSEQ multiplex PCR; TCRdb's table is partial and in-frame only. Clone size and V and J calls were adopted from that table, with D and trimming inferred from the DNA. The table records under 250,000 clones, around nine tenths of them present only once. CDR1 and CDR2 (germline): GTSNPN, SVGIG (reference sequence). This CDR3 has 15 residues. Losses at the gene ends were 4 bases for V and 4 bases for J; bases not matched to a gene: 10. Sequencing used PBMCs or T cells enriched from blood (not recorded which). This receptor was identified in a woman in her twenties or thirties who had been exposed to COVID-19. The chain is built from TRBV30 and TRBJ1-2; 9 bases agree with TRBD1. The CDR3 DNA is TGTGCCTGGACCATCAGGACAGGGGCGATCTATGGCTACACCTTC. This gives the protein CAWTIRTGAIYGYTF.